The 2 T cell receptor beta chains given below trace back to one sample, sequenced in a study of OX40 agonist ivuxolimab in advanced cancers. This table comes from immunoSEQ multiplex PCR, and its TCRdb copy is limited to in-frame clones, with some not included. Of some 18,000 clones listed, about 71% were seen once; the top ten hold 15% to 20%. Material: CD4+ or CD8+ T cells sorted from blood, obtained in a trial of the OX40 agonist ivuxolimab. These receptors all stem from an adult with an advanced solid tumor such as melanoma, head and neck, liver or kidney cancer.

The sample holds a few counts of this clone. The rearrangement links TRBV4-1 to TRBJ1-5; 9 bases line up with TRBD1. CDR1 MGHRA and CDR2 YSYEKL come from the germline V gene. The junction had 3 bases not matched to a gene; V was cut back by 2 bases and J by 1 base. This CDR3 has 16 residues. The CDR3 DNA reads as TGCGCCAGCAGCCAACCCGGGACAGGGAGCAATCAGCCCCAGCATTTT. This codes for CASSQPGTGSNQPQHF.

V gene TRBV7-8 combines with J gene TRBJ1-1, with 7 bases fitting TRBD1. The V segment lost 6 bases and the J segment 0 bases; nucleotides outside the gene matches: 7. The CDR3 has 15 residues. CDR1 and CDR2 from the germline V gene are SGHVS and FQNEAQ. The CDR3 region is CASRGPGTVNTEAFF. The CDR3 nucleotides are TGTGCCAGCAGGGGACCCGGGACAGTGAACACTGAAGCTTTCTTT.